This T cell receptor (beta chain) came from a study of blood T cell repertoires in COVID-19. Produced via immunoSEQ multiplex PCR; TCRdb's table is partial and in-frame only. The sample has 150,000 to 200,000 clones, around four fifths seen once. This CDR3 has 19 amino acids. In germline, CDR1 is SGHTA, CDR2 FQGNSA. Germline trimming cut 1 base from V and 0 bases from J; bases unmatched to any gene: 11. The V and J genes are TRBV7-2 and TRBJ2-7; 11 bases are a match to TRBD2. Sequenced sample: PBMCs or T cells enriched from blood (not recorded which). The receptor's source is a middle-aged man who had recovered from COVID-19. CDR3 sequence (DNA): TGTGCCAGCAGCTTAGTAGGGGCGGCTAGCGGGAGGTTCTCCTACGAGCAGTACTTC. The encoded protein is CASSLVGAASGRFSYEQYF. Complete variable domain (other parts from reference TRBV7-2 and TRBJ2-7): GAGVSQSPSNKVTEKGKDVELRCDPISGHTALYWYRQSLGQGLEFLIYFQGNSAPDKSGLPSDRFSAERTGGSVSTLTIQRTQQEDSAVYLCASSLVGAASGRFSYEQYFGPGTRLTVT.